This T cell receptor (beta chain) was captured in a study of T cell repertoires in cytomegalovirus infection. The study, taken as a whole, reports: Clonotypes of TCR beta that were HLA-C-restricted and CMV-specific dominated the ex vivo response.

The CDR3 contains 13 residues. V lost 0 bases and J 4 bases, leaving 7 bases between the germline ends. From germline, CDR1 is GTSNPN and CDR2 SVGIG (reference sequence). As concerns this clonotype: Its antigen is as yet unknown.

One entry per CDR3 protein, called by TCRdb with MiXCR from the reads. The sample carries roughly 720,000 distinct CDR3 sequences, 35% recorded once. This TCR derives from a human donor in good health (CMV status not recorded). Some clones in this sample may be carry-over from other donors' samples. This chain joins TRBV30 and TRBJ1-3, with no clear D. The material sequenced was PBMCs. The CDR3 DNA reads TGTGCCTGGAGTGTGGTTTACGGAAACACCATATATTTT. Its protein product is CAWSVVYGNTIYF.